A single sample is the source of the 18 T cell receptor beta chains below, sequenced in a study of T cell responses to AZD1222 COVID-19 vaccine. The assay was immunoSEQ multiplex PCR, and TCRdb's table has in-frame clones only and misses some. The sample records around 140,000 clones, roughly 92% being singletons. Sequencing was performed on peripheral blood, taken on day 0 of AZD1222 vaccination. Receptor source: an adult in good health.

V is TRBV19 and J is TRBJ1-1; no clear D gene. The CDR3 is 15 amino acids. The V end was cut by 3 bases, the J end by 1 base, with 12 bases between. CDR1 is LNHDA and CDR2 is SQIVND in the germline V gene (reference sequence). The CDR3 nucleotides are TGTGCCAGTAGTATCTCCGGGTTGGGGAACACTGAAGCTTTCTTT. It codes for CASSISGLGNTEAFF.

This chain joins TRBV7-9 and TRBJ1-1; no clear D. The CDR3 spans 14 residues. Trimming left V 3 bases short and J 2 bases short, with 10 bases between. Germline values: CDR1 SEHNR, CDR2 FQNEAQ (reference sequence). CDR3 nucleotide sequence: TGTGCCAGCAGCTTCTCCCCAAGCAACACTGAAGCTTTCTTT. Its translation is CASSFSPSNTEAFF.

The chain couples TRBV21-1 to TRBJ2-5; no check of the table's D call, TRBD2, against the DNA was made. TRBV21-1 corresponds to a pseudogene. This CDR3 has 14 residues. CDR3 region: CASSKALGGETQYF. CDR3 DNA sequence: TGTGCCAGCAGCAAAGCGTTGGGGGGTGAGACCCAGTACTTC.

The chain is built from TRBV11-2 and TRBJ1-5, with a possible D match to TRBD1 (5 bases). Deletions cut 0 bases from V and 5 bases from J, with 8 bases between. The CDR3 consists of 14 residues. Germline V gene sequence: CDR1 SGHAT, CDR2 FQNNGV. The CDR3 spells CASSLDRVDQPQHF. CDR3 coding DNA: TGTGCCAGCAGCTTAGACAGGGTGGATCAGCCCCAGCATTTT.

CDR3: CASSQDINGYTF. CDR3 DNA sequence: TGTGCCAGCAGCCAGGACATAAATGGCTACACCTTC. The chain links TRBV3-1 (or the pseudogene TRBV3-2) to TRBJ1-2, with D maybe TRBD1 (5 bases). CDR3 size: 12 residues. Germline V gene lookup returns CDR1 LGHDT and CDR2 YNNKEL (reference sequence). Between the trimmed V and J ends, which lost 3 bases and 6 bases, there was a span of 8 bases.

The CDR3 bases are TGTGCCAGTAGGAGACAGGGTAGGGGCAATCAGCCCCAGCATTTT. This sequence encodes CASRRQGRGNQPQHF. This sequence joins TRBV19 and TRBJ1-5; 7 positions match TRBD1. Germline-derived CDR1 and CDR2 are LNHDA and SQIVND (reference sequence). Germline trimming cut 6 bases from V and 2 bases from J; bases unmatched to any gene: 7. The CDR3 length is 15 residues. Full variable domain (rest looked up from reference TRBV19 and TRBJ1-5): DGGITQSPKYLFRKEGQNVTLSCEQNLNHDAMYWYRQDPGQGLRLIYYSQIVNDFQKGDIAEGYSVSREKKESFPLTVTSAQKNPTAFYLCASRRQGRGNQPQHFGDGTRLSIL.

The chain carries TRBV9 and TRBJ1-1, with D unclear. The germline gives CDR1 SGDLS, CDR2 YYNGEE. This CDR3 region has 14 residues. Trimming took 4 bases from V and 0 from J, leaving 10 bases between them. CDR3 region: CASSTDGVNTEAFF. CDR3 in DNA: TGTGCCAGCAGCACCGACGGGGTGAACACTGAAGCTTTCTTT.

The CDR3 region is CASSLAGGVAIQYF. DNA of the CDR3: TGTGCCAGCAGTTTGGCAGGGGGAGTAGCCATTCAGTACTTC. V usage is TRBV28 and J usage is TRBJ2-4, with TRBD1 matching 7 bases. CDR3 size: 14 residues. In germline, CDR1 is MDHEN, CDR2 SYDVKM. Losses at the gene ends were 3 bases for V and 9 bases for J; bases not matched to a gene: 8.

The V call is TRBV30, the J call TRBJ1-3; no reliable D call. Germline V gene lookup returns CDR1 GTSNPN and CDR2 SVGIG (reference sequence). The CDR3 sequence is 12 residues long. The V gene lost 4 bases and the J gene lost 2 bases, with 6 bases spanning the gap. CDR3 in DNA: TGTGCCTGGATGTCGGCTGGAAACACCATATATTTT. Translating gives CAWMSAGNTIYF.

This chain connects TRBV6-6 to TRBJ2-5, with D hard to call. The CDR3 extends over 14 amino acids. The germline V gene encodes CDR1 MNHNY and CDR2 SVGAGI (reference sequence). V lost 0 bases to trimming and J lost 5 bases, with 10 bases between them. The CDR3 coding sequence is TGTGCCAGCAGTTACTCGATAAGTGGTGAGACCCAGTACTTC. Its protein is CASSYSISGETQYF.

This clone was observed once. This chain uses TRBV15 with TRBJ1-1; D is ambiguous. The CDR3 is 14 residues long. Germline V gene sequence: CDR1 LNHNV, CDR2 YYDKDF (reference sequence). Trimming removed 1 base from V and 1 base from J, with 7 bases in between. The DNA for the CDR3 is TGTGCCACCAGCAGAGTACTCACGAACACTGAAGCTTTCTTT. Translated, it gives CATSRVLTNTEAFF. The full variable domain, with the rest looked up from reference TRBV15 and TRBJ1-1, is DAMVIQNPRYQVTQFGKPVTLSCSQTLNHNVMYWYQQKSSQAPKLLFHYYDKDFNNEADTPDNFQSRRPNTSFCFLDIRSPGLGDTAMYLCATSRVLTNTEAFFGQGTRLTVV.

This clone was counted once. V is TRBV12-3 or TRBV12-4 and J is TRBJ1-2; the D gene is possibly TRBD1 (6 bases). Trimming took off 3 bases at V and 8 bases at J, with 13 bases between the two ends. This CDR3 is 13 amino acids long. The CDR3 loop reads CASSLDSINGYTF. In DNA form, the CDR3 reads TGTGCCAGCAGTTTGGACAGTATAAACGGCTACACCTTC.

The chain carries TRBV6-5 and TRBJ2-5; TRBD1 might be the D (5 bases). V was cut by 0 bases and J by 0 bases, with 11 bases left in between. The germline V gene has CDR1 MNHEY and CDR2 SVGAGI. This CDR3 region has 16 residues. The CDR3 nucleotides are TGTGCCAGCAGTTACTCTCCCCCAGGGTACCAAGAGACCCAGTACTTC. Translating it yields CASSYSPPGYQETQYF.

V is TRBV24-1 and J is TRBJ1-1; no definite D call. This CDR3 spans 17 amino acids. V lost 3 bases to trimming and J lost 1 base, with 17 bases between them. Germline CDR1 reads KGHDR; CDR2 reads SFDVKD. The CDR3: CATSDQSRTFKNTEAFF. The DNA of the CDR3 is TGTGCCACCAGTGATCAGTCGAGAACATTTAAGAACACTGAAGCTTTCTTT.

The CDR3 coding sequence is TGCGCCAGCAGCCTTACTAGTAGCTTCGCAGATACGCAGTATTTT. This gives the protein CASSLTSSFADTQYF. The chain has TRBV5-1 and TRBJ2-3, with D maybe TRBD2 (5 bases). This CDR3 contains 15 residues. Germline assignment: CDR1 SGHRS and CDR2 YFSETQ. Trimming removed 4 bases from V and 4 bases from J, with 16 bases in between.

The CDR3 DNA follows: TGCGCCAGCAGCTTTTCCCCAGGACTAGCGGGAGGAGATACGCAGTATTTT. The encoded protein is CASSFSPGLAGGDTQYF. The rearrangement joins TRBV5-1 to TRBJ2-3, with TRBD2 matching 14 bases. Trimming cost V 2 bases and J 5 bases; bases outside gene matches: 7. There are 17 residues in the CDR3. Germline V gene data show CDR1 as SGHRS and CDR2 as YFSETQ.

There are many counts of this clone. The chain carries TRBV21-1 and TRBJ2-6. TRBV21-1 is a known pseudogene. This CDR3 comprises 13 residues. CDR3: CASRFSGANVLTF. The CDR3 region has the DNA TGTGCCAGCCGATTCTCTGGGGCCAACGTCCTGACTTTC.

The chain's CDR3 is CASRREVDTGELFF. The CDR3 region has the DNA TGTGCCAGCAGAAGGGAAGTGGACACCGGGGAGCTGTTTTTT. This sequence joins TRBV28 and TRBJ2-2; D call uncertain. Trimming removed 6 bases from V and 3 bases from J, with 11 bases in between. The CDR3 length is 14 residues. Germline CDR1 MDHEN, CDR2 SYDVKM.